These T cell receptor beta chains were read from a single sample in a study of T cell repertoires in cytomegalovirus infection. TCRdb passed the reads through MiXCR, listing each CDR3 protein once. Of a few hundred thousand distinct CDR3 sequences in the sample, roughly an eighth were seen once. Sequencing used PBMCs. The receptor source for this set is a human donor in good health (CMV status not recorded). Some clones in this sample may be carry-over from other donors' samples. The CDR3 runs from the conserved cysteine through the conserved F or W. A D gene is named only where the DNA matches it firmly. For some rows the clone size is stated as once, few or many, or as a class when expanded; others skip it.

v_call: TRBV13
clone_size: .
j_call: TRBJ2-1
d_call: .
cdr3_nt: TGTGCCAGCAGCTTCAGGGGGGACAATGAGCAGTTCTTC
cdr3_aa: CASSFRGDNEQFF

v_call: TRBV29-1
clone_size: many
j_call: TRBJ2-1
d_call: .
cdr3_nt: TGCAGCGTTGACCCGGCCGGGGGCTCCTACAATGAGCAGTTCTTC
cdr3_aa: CSVDPAGGSYNEQFF

v_call: TRBV7-2
clone_size: many
j_call: TRBJ2-3
d_call: .
cdr3_nt: TGTGCCAGCAGCCGCCTAGCCACTCTGGTAGATACGCAGTATTTT
cdr3_aa: CASSRLATLVDTQYF

v_call: TRBV6-5
clone_size: .
j_call: TRBJ2-7
d_call: .
cdr3_nt: TGTGCCAGCAGTCCTAGGACGGGACATTTGCCTGGCGAGCAGTACTTC
cdr3_aa: CASSPRTGHLPGEQYF

v_call: TRBV2
clone_size: .
j_call: TRBJ2-1
d_call: .
cdr3_nt: TGTGCCAGCAGACAAAGCGGTGAGCAGTTCTTC
cdr3_aa: CASRQSGEQFF

v_call: TRBV6-1
clone_size: .
j_call: TRBJ2-5
d_call: .
cdr3_nt: TGTGCCAGCAGTGAAGACAGGGAAGAGACCCAGTACTTC
cdr3_aa: CASSEDREETQYF

v_call: TRBV29-1
clone_size: few
j_call: TRBJ2-6
d_call: .
cdr3_nt: TGCAGCGTTGGAGGGCTCGGGGCCAACGTCCTGACTTTC
cdr3_aa: CSVGGLGANVLTF

v_call: TRBV7-3
clone_size: many
j_call: TRBJ2-7
d_call: .
cdr3_nt: TGTGCCAGCAGCTCGTACGGGTCCAACGAGCAGTACTTC
cdr3_aa: CASSSYGSNEQYF

v_call: TRBV20-1
clone_size: .
j_call: TRBJ2-3
d_call: .
cdr3_nt: TGCAGTGCTAAAAGATACCTGGATACGCAGTATTTT
cdr3_aa: CSAKRYLDTQYF

v_call: TRBV7-2
clone_size: many
j_call: TRBJ2-7
d_call: .
cdr3_nt: TGTGCCAGCAGCTTAGTGTCAGGGCCCTACGAGCAGTACTTC
cdr3_aa: CASSLVSGPYEQYF

v_call: TRBV25-1
clone_size: .
j_call: TRBJ1-3
d_call: .
cdr3_nt: TGTGCCAGCAGTGGGACCGTCCTTCCCAATGGAAACACCATATATTTT
cdr3_aa: CASSGTVLPNGNTIYF

v_call: TRBV7-2
clone_size: many
j_call: TRBJ2-7
d_call: .
cdr3_nt: TGTGCCAGCAGCTTAGGCCGTGGGGAGCAGTACTTC
cdr3_aa: CASSLGRGEQYF

v_call: TRBV20-1
clone_size: .
j_call: TRBJ1-1
d_call: TRBD1
cdr3_nt: TGCAGTGCTAGAGATCCGGGACAGGGCCGGGCTTTCTTT
cdr3_aa: CSARDPGQGRAFF

v_call: TRBV4-3
clone_size: many
j_call: TRBJ2-5
d_call: .
cdr3_nt: TGCGCCAGCAGCCAAGAGGTGCTAGGGGGACCCCAAGAGACCCAGTACTTC
cdr3_aa: CASSQEVLGGPQETQYF

v_call: TRBV7-2
clone_size: many
j_call: TRBJ1-1
d_call: TRBD1
cdr3_nt: TGTGCCAGCAGCGCCCCCGGGACAGGGGGTTTGAACACTGAAGCTTTCTTT
cdr3_aa: CASSAPGTGGLNTEAFF

v_call: TRBV28
clone_size: many
j_call: TRBJ1-1
d_call: .
cdr3_nt: TGTGCCAGCATTGCCCCGTTGGCTATCGAAGCTTTCTTT
cdr3_aa: CASIAPLAIEAFF

v_call: TRBV2
clone_size: many
j_call: TRBJ2-2
d_call: TRBD2
cdr3_nt: TGTGCCAGCAGTGAAGAGAGCGGGGTGGTTAGCGGGGAGCTGTTTTTT
cdr3_aa: CASSEESGVVSGELFF

v_call: TRBV25-1
clone_size: many
j_call: TRBJ2-7
d_call: TRBD1
cdr3_nt: TGTGCCAGCAGTGACGAGGGACAGGGGGACGAGCAGTACTTC
cdr3_aa: CASSDEGQGDEQYF

v_call: TRBV12-5
clone_size: many
j_call: TRBJ1-5
d_call: .
cdr3_nt: TGTGCTAGTGCCTTAAGGGAGATGCAGCCCCAGCATTTT
cdr3_aa: CASALREMQPQHF

v_call: TRBV7-2
clone_size: many
j_call: TRBJ1-1
d_call: TRBD1
cdr3_nt: TGTGCCAGCAGCTTGGGGACAGGTATTAACACTGAAGCTTTCTTT
cdr3_aa: CASSLGTGINTEAFF

v_call: TRBV6-6
clone_size: many
j_call: TRBJ2-2
d_call: .
cdr3_nt: TGTGCCAGCAGTTACTCATTGGGCGCGAACACCGGGGAGCTGTTTTTT
cdr3_aa: CASSYSLGANTGELFF

v_call: TRBV4-3
clone_size: many
j_call: TRBJ1-5
d_call: TRBD1
cdr3_nt: TGCGCCAGCAGCCAAGAGACAGGGAATCAGCCCCAGCATTTT
cdr3_aa: CASSQETGNQPQHF

v_call: TRBV12-3/TRBV12-4
clone_size: .
j_call: TRBJ2-3
d_call: .
cdr3_nt: TGTGCCGGCACCCGGGGTTCAGGGACAGATACGCAGTATTTT
cdr3_aa: CAGTRGSGTDTQYF

v_call: TRBV7-4
clone_size: .
j_call: TRBJ2-1
d_call: .
cdr3_nt: TGTGCCAGCAGCGCGCCCGGGGGTCAGAGCAATGAGCAGTTCTTC
cdr3_aa: CASSAPGGQSNEQFF

v_call: TRBV7-8
clone_size: many
j_call: TRBJ2-7
d_call: .
cdr3_nt: TGTGCCAGCAGCTTAGGAGAGGGACTGCCATACGAGCAGTACTTC
cdr3_aa: CASSLGEGLPYEQYF

v_call: TRBV7-2
clone_size: many
j_call: TRBJ1-2
d_call: .
cdr3_nt: TGTGCCAGCAGCTTGTCCAGGGAAGATGGCTACACCTTC
cdr3_aa: CASSLSREDGYTF

v_call: TRBV2
clone_size: few
j_call: TRBJ2-2
d_call: .
cdr3_nt: TGTGCCAGCAGTGACCCCCTAGGTATGGTGCCCGCGAACACCGGGGAGCTGTTTTTT
cdr3_aa: CASSDPLGMVPANTGELFF

v_call: TRBV20-1
clone_size: few
j_call: TRBJ2-3
d_call: .
cdr3_nt: TGCAGTGCTAGAGATCTGAGGACAGATACGCAGTATTTT
cdr3_aa: CSARDLRTDTQYF

v_call: TRBV28
clone_size: .
j_call: TRBJ2-1
d_call: .
cdr3_nt: TGTGCCAGCAGTATACCGGAGGTTGAGCAGTTCTTC
cdr3_aa: CASSIPEVEQFF

v_call: TRBV7-2
clone_size: many
j_call: TRBJ2-4
d_call: .
cdr3_nt: TGTGCCAGCAGTTTGGACGGGAAAAACATTCAGTACTTC
cdr3_aa: CASSLDGKNIQYF

v_call: TRBV15
clone_size: few
j_call: TRBJ1-1
d_call: .
cdr3_nt: TGTGCCACCAGCAGAGTATGGGGTGGGGGGGGGATATCGGCCAGTGAAGCTTTCTTT
cdr3_aa: CATSRVWGGGGISASEAFF

v_call: TRBV7-2
clone_size: many
j_call: TRBJ2-5
d_call: TRBD2
cdr3_nt: TGTGCCAGCAGCCCCAGGGAGGCTAGCGGGAGCGTGACCCAGTACTTC
cdr3_aa: CASSPREASGSVTQYF

v_call: TRBV29-1
clone_size: few
j_call: TRBJ1-1
d_call: .
cdr3_nt: TGCAGCGTTCCCCCCGGACAGTTACCTGGTGCTTTCTTT
cdr3_aa: CSVPPGQLPGAFF

v_call: TRBV4-2
clone_size: .
j_call: TRBJ2-5
d_call: TRBD1
cdr3_nt: TGTGCCAGCAGCCAAAACACAGGGGACGGCTCGGAGACCCAGTACTTC
cdr3_aa: CASSQNTGDGSETQYF

v_call: TRBV7-4
clone_size: .
j_call: TRBJ2-2
d_call: .
cdr3_nt: TGTGCCAGCAGCGCGCGCGCAACTGGATCCGGGGAGCTGTTTTTT
cdr3_aa: CASSARATGSGELFF

v_call: TRBV12-3/TRBV12-4
clone_size: many
j_call: TRBJ2-2
d_call: .
cdr3_nt: TGTGCCAGCACCTTCGGCCGGGAGCTGTTTTTT
cdr3_aa: CASTFGRELFF

v_call: TRBV4-2
clone_size: .
j_call: TRBJ2-1
d_call: .
cdr3_nt: TGTGCCAGCAGCCAAGCAAGTAGCGGACTTCCCTACAATGAGCAGTTCTTC
cdr3_aa: CASSQASSGLPYNEQFF